Described below is a single T cell receptor beta chain sequence and its context. In germline, CDR1 is LGHDT, CDR2 YNNKEL (reference sequence). The CDR3 covers 14 residues. V was pared by 5 bases and J by 6 bases, with 7 bases of the junction left unmatched. The sample belongs to a study of blood T cell repertoires in COVID-19. The assay was immunoSEQ multiplex PCR, and TCRdb's table has in-frame clones only and misses some. In the table there are more than 300,000 clones, 80% to 90% of which are singletons. The sequence was obtained from a woman in her 30s with COVID-19, enrolled during active disease. Specimen: peripheral blood. V and J are TRBV3-1 (or the pseudogene TRBV3-2) and TRBJ2-1; 7 bases fit TRBD1. The DNA for the CDR3 is TGTGCCAGCAGCTCAGGGGGTATTGGCAATGAGCAGTTCTTC. It specifies CASSSGGIGNEQFF.